The 28 T cell receptor beta chains in this list originate from one sample, sequenced in a study of T-cell reconstitution after alpha-beta-depleted transplantation in children. A TCRbeta library incorporating unique molecular identifiers was prepared. MiXCR, run by TCRdb on the PCR reads, gives a single entry per CDR3 protein. The sample holds 500,000 or so distinct CDR3 sequences, about 31% seen once. The sequencing here drew on PBMCs from the stem cell graft donor, taken from the stem cell graft. The receptor source for this set is a human donor who donated a stem cell graft to a child with aplastic anemia.

The J gene is TRBJ1-1, the V gene TRBV29-1; D may be TRBD1 (6 bases). The CDR3 has 14 amino acids. The V gene lost 6 bases and the J gene lost 1 base, with 15 bases spanning the gap. Per the germline V gene, CDR1 is SQVTM and CDR2 is ANQGSEA. In DNA, the CDR3 is TGCAGCGTGCTACACAGGGCCGCGAACACTGAAGCTTTCTTT. Translated: CSVLHRAANTEAFF.

The chain carries TRBV5-1 and TRBJ2-1; TRBD1 might be the D (6 bases). Per the germline V gene, CDR1 is SGHRS and CDR2 is YFSETQ. Trimming cost V 4 bases and J 4 bases, with 15 bases left between them. The CDR3 consists of 15 residues. The CDR3 is CASSANRVDYNEQFF. The CDR3 DNA reads as TGCGCCAGCAGCGCAAACAGGGTCGATTACAATGAGCAGTTCTTC.

The genes are TRBV6-8 and TRBJ2-2; possible D gene TRBD2, 6 bases. Trimming removed 6 bases from V and 6 bases from J, with 17 bases in between. The CDR3 runs to 15 residues. Germline lookup yields CDR1 MNHGY and CDR2 SAAAGT. The CDR3 DNA follows: TGTGCCAGCAGCCCGAGTCGAACGGGAGCCGGGGAGCTGTTTTTT. This encodes CASSPSRTGAGELFF.

This clonotype was found a few times. CDR3 sequence reads: CASSFRSGNEQFF. Written as DNA, the CDR3 is TGTGCCAGCAGCTTTAGATCGGGGAATGAGCAGTTCTTC. This chain uses TRBV7-2 with TRBJ2-1; perhaps TRBD2 as D (5 bases). V dropped 3 bases and J dropped 7 bases, with 10 bases sitting between them. The CDR3 is 13 amino acids. Per germline, CDR1 SGHTA and CDR2 FQGNSA. The whole variable domain, remainder taken from reference TRBV7-2 and TRBJ2-1, is GAGVSQSPSNKVTEKGKDVELRCDPISGHTALYWYRQSLGQGLEFLIYFQGNSAPDKSGLPSDRFSAERTGGSVSTLTIQRTQQEDSAVYLCASSFRSGNEQFFGPGTRLTVL.

This clonotype came up once. This rearrangement joins TRBV14 to TRBJ2-3; 8 nucleotides match TRBD1. J gave up 1 base and V 0 bases, and 6 bases lay outside the gene matches. Germline V lookup: CDR1 SGHDN, CDR2 FVKESK. The CDR3 spans 17 residues. The CDR3 region is CASSQEGGRGRTDTQYF. The CDR3 nucleotides are TGTGCCAGCAGCCAAGAAGGCGGCAGGGGGCGCACAGATACGCAGTATTTT.

J is TRBJ2-4 and V is TRBV18; D ambiguous. The CDR3 contains 14 residues. The V end was cut by 3 bases, the J end by 0 bases, with 6 bases between. Germline V lookup: CDR1 KGHSH, CDR2 LQKENI. The CDR3 nucleotides read TGTGCCAGCTCACCCCGGAAAGCCAAAAACATTCAGTACTTC. This translates into CASSPRKAKNIQYF.

The rearrangement joins TRBV30 to TRBJ1-1; D unclear. The CDR3 is made up of 12 amino acids. Trimming pared 0 bases from V and 7 bases from J, leaving 9 bases between. Per the germline V gene, CDR1 is GTSNPN and CDR2 is SVGIG (reference sequence). CDR3 protein: CAWSVRVGEAFF. The CDR3 nucleotides are TGTGCCTGGAGTGTACGGGTAGGTGAAGCTTTCTTT.

This clonotype was counted a few times. The V and J genes are TRBV27 and TRBJ1-5; D remains unclear. Germline CDR1 MNHEY, CDR2 SMNVEV (reference sequence). CDR3 length: 15 residues. Trimming stripped 3 bases from V and 0 bases from J, with 9 bases between. CDR3 bases: TGTGCCAGCAGTTTTTCCAGGTTTAGCAATCAGCCCCAGCATTTT. Translated, it gives CASSFSRFSNQPQHF.

The chain carries TRBV5-1 and TRBJ2-1; D is perhaps TRBD2 (6 bases). The CDR3 runs 13 residues. V lost 1 base, J lost 8 bases, and 10 bases lay in between. Germline assignment: CDR1 SGHRS and CDR2 YFSETQ. The CDR3 is CASSLRTGDEQFF. CDR3 bases: TGCGCCAGCAGCTTGCGTACGGGGGATGAGCAGTTCTTC.

The chain joins TRBV7-8 to TRBJ2-1; D is unclear. Germline values: CDR1 SGHVS, CDR2 FQNEAQ. There are 12 residues in the CDR3. V was pared by 0 bases and J by 6 bases, with 3 bases between. The CDR3 region has the DNA TGTGCCAGCAGCTTAGCGTTCAATGAGCAGTTCTTC. Encoded protein: CASSLAFNEQFF. Full variable domain (rest looked up from reference TRBV7-8 and TRBJ2-1): GAGVSQSPRYKVAKRGQDVALRCDPISGHVSLFWYQQALGQGPEFLTYFQNEAQLDKSGLPSDRFFAERPEGSVSTLKIQRTQQEDSAVYLCASSLAFNEQFFGPGTRLTVL.

This rearrangement joins TRBV5-1 to TRBJ2-5, with D perhaps TRBD2 (7 bases). The V gene's germline CDR1 is SGHRS and CDR2 YFSETQ. This CDR3 contains 16 residues. Trimming pared 4 bases from V and 5 bases from J, leaving 21 bases between. This CDR3 is CASSMTGSTGRETQYF. DNA of the CDR3: TGCGCCAGCAGCATGACAGGTTCGACCGGGAGGGAGACCCAGTACTTC.

The V and J genes are TRBV7-2 and TRBJ2-7, with D perhaps matching TRBD1 or TRBD2 (7 bases each). This CDR3 spans 15 amino acids. Germline CDR1 and CDR2: SGHTA and FQGNSA. V was clipped by 5 bases and J by 2 bases, with 16 bases between them. The CDR3: CASSVQGTKPYEQYF. CDR3 bases: TGTGCCAGCAGCGTACAGGGGACTAAACCCTACGAGCAGTACTTC.

V usage is TRBV10-3 and J usage is TRBJ2-1, with TRBD2 matching 9 bases. Germline CDR1 is ENHRY and CDR2 is SYGVKD. This CDR3 has 15 amino acids. The trim removed 0 bases at V and 7 bases at J, leaving 4 bases unmatched. CDR3 sequence: CAISESTGLANEQFF. CDR3 nucleotide sequence: TGTGCCATCAGTGAGTCGACAGGACTAGCGAATGAGCAGTTCTTC.

The chain employs TRBV28 and TRBJ2-5; 8 nucleotides line up with TRBD2. V was clipped by 1 base and J by 5 bases; unmatched bases: 6. The CDR3 runs to 15 residues. Germline V gene data show CDR1 as MDHEN and CDR2 as SYDVKM. DNA for the CDR3: TGTGCCAGCAGTTTATCCGGGAGGGCCGTGGAGACCCAGTACTTC. Its translation is CASSLSGRAVETQYF.

This rearrangement joins TRBV20-1 to TRBJ2-5; 7 nucleotides agree with TRBD2. Trimming at V came to 0 bases and at J to 4 bases, leaving 8 bases not matched to a gene. The CDR3 loop spans 15 amino acids. Germline CDR1 DFQATT, CDR2 SNEGSKA (reference sequence). CDR3 loop: CSARDYGGSSETQYF. The CDR3 region has the DNA TGCAGTGCTAGAGATTATGGCGGGAGCTCAGAGACCCAGTACTTC.

There are a few counts of this clonotype. The V call is TRBV29-1, the J call TRBJ1-2; 9 positions agree with TRBD1. The germline V gene has CDR1 SQVTM and CDR2 ANQGSEA. J lost 5 bases, V lost 5 bases, and 9 bases had no gene match. The CDR3 runs to 14 residues. The CDR3 sequence: CSVSPGTGLYGYTF. The DNA of the CDR3 is TGCAGCGTTTCACCCGGGACAGGGTTATATGGCTACACCTTC.

This rearrangement joins TRBV5-5 to TRBJ1-1; no clear D. The CDR3 is 13 residues long. The V end was cut by 5 bases, the J end by 3 bases, with 11 bases between. CDR1 and CDR2 (germline): SGHKS, YYEKEE (reference sequence). This CDR3 is CASSWTADTEAFF. As DNA, the CDR3 is TGTGCCAGCAGTTGGACTGCCGACACTGAAGCTTTCTTT.

The J gene is TRBJ2-1, the V gene TRBV7-2; D is possibly TRBD2 (7 bases). V was pared by 6 bases and J by 2 bases, with 14 bases between. Germline V gene data show CDR1 as SGHTA and CDR2 as FQGNSA. The CDR3 loop spans 15 amino acids. CDR3 DNA: TGTGCCAGCAGTCCCGGGGGGCGCACCTACAATGAGCAGTTCTTC. Protein sequence: CASSPGGRTYNEQFF.

This clonotype appeared a few times. The V and J genes are TRBV24-1 and TRBJ2-2, with a tentative D call TRBD1 (5 bases). The germline V gene encodes CDR1 KGHDR and CDR2 SFDVKD. With 4 bases removed from V and 7 bases from J, the gap between germline ends came to 9 bases. CDR3 length: 13 residues. CDR3 protein: CATSDFTGGELFF. DNA of the CDR3: TGTGCCACCAGTGACTTTACAGGCGGGGAGCTGTTTTTT.

This sequence joins TRBV5-1 and TRBJ2-7; D might be TRBD1 (6 bases). Germline CDR1 is SGHRS and CDR2 is YFSETQ. The germline V and J ends were trimmed by 2 bases and 0 bases, with 12 bases remaining between them. This CDR3 contains 15 residues. CDR3: CASSFGTPNSYEQYF. In DNA form, the CDR3 reads TGCGCCAGCAGCTTCGGGACACCGAACTCCTACGAGCAGTACTTC.

V is TRBV7-2 and J is TRBJ1-2; D uncertain. The CDR3 length is 14 residues. Per the germline V gene, CDR1 is SGHTA and CDR2 is FQGNSA. The germline V and J ends were trimmed by 1 base and 2 bases, with 8 bases remaining between them. For the CDR3, the DNA is TGTGCCAGCAGCTTAGATTCGGGGAACTATGGCTACACCTTC. Protein: CASSLDSGNYGYTF.

This clonotype was counted a few times. The chain combines TRBV29-1 with TRBJ2-4; D is unclear. There are 13 residues in the CDR3. V gave up 7 bases and J gave up 3 bases, with 13 bases separating them. In germline, CDR1 is SQVTM, CDR2 ANQGSEA. CDR3 sequence reads: CSARSFIKNIQYF. The CDR3 nucleotides are TGCAGCGCCCGATCTTTTATCAAAAACATTCAGTACTTC. Combining the CDR3 with reference TRBV29-1 and TRBJ2-4 gives the whole variable domain SAVISQKPSRDICQRGTSLTIQCQVDSQVTMMFWYRQQPGQSLTLIATANQGSEATYESGFVIDKFPISRPNLTFSTLTVSNMSPEDSSIYLCSARSFIKNIQYFGAGTRLSVL.

Here the CDR3 DNA reads TGTGCCAGCAGCTTCGGTGCGGGAGGCCACAAGGCCGGGGAGCTGTTTTTT. It is translated as CASSFGAGGHKAGELFF. V gene TRBV7-6 combines with J gene TRBJ2-2; 8 bases line up with TRBD2. The CDR3 is 17 amino acids. The germline gives CDR1 SGHVS, CDR2 FNYEAQ. The J segment lost 6 bases and the V segment lost 3 bases, leaving 12 bases of the junction unmatched. The complete variable domain, with remaining parts taken from reference TRBV7-6 and TRBJ2-2, reads GAGVSQSPRYKVTKRGQDVALRCDPISGHVSLYWYRQALGQGPEFLTYFNYEAQQDKSGLPNDRFSAERPEGSISTLTIQRTEQRDSAMYRCASSFGAGGHKAGELFFGEGSRLTVL.

This clonotype was seen a few times. The J gene is TRBJ2-7, the V gene TRBV2; possible D gene TRBD1, 7 bases. Germline lookup yields CDR1 SNHLY and CDR2 FYNNEI. Trimming cost V 4 bases and J 3 bases, with 10 bases left between them. The CDR3 spans 13 residues. Here the CDR3 DNA reads TGTGCCAGCAGTGGCAGGGGGGACTACGAGCAGTACGTC. This codes for CASSGRGDYEQYV.

The chain recombines TRBV7-2 with TRBJ1-1, with D hard to call. The length of the CDR3 is 14 residues. V lost 6 bases to trimming and J lost 6 bases, with 17 bases between them. Germline V CDR1 and CDR2: SGHTA, FQGNSA. This CDR3 is CASRRPGLTPEAFF. For the CDR3, the DNA is TGTGCCAGCAGACGACCGGGCCTCACTCCTGAAGCTTTCTTT.

The chain couples TRBV5-5 to TRBJ2-1; no clear D gene. Germline CDR1 reads SGHKS; CDR2 reads YYEKEE (reference sequence). The V gene lost 2 bases and the J gene lost 2 bases, with 11 bases spanning the gap. This CDR3 has 15 residues. CDR3 nucleotide sequence: TGTGCCAGCAGCTTCGAGTCGTATGCCTACAATGAGCAGTTCTTC. This codes for CASSFESYAYNEQFF.

J is TRBJ2-1 and V is TRBV4-3, with D possibly being TRBD2 (6 bases). V dropped 3 bases and J dropped 4 bases, with 16 bases sitting between them. The germline gives CDR1 LGHNA, CDR2 YSLEER. The CDR3 is made up of 16 amino acids. The CDR3 is CASSQENWRGYNEQFF. The CDR3 nucleotides read TGCGCCAGCAGCCAGGAGAACTGGCGGGGATACAATGAGCAGTTCTTC.

This clonotype came up a few times. The V and J genes are TRBV20-1 and TRBJ2-1, with D unclear. Trimming took off 6 bases at V and 2 bases at J, with 8 bases between the two ends. Germline CDR1 is DFQATT and CDR2 is SNEGSKA (reference sequence). The CDR3 covers 12 residues. CDR3 protein: CSAPRAYNEQFF. The CDR3 region has the DNA TGCAGTGCCCCACGCGCCTACAATGAGCAGTTCTTC.